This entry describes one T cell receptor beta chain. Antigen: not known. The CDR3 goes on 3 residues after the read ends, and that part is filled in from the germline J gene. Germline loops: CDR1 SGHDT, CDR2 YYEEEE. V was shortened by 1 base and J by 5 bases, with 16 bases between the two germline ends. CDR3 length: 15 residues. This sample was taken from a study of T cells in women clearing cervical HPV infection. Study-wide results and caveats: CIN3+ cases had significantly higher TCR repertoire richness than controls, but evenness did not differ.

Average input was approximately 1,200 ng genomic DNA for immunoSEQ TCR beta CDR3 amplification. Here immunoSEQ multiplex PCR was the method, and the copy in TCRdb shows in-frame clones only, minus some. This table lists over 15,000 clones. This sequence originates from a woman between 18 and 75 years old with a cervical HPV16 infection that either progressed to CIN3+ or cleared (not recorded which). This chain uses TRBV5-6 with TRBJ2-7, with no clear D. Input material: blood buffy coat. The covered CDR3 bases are TGTGCCAGCAGCTTGAGCGCCGTAGTCACCCACGAG. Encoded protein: CASSLSAVVTHE. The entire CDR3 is CASSLSAVVTHEQYF.